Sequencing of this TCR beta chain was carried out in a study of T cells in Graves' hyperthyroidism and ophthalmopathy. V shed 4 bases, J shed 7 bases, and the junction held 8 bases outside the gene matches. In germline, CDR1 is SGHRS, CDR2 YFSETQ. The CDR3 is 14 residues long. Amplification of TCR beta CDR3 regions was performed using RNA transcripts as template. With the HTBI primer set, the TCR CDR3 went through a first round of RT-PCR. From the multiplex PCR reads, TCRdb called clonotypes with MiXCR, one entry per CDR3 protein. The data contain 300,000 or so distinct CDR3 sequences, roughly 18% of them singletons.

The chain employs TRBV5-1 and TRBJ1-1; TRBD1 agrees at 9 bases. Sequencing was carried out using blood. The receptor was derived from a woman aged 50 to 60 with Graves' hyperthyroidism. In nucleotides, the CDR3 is TGCGCCAGCAGCCCGGAGGGACAGGGATATGAAGCTTTCTTT. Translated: CASSPEGQGYEAFF.